This T cell receptor (beta chain) appears in the sequencing data of a study of shared clonotypes between healthy human individuals. Profiled with immunoSEQ multiplex PCR; TCRdb holds only in-frame clones, not every one. The table includes about 480,000 clones, nearly 80% detected once. Trimming took off 5 bases at V and 4 bases at J, with 14 bases between the two ends. Germline-derived CDR1 and CDR2 are MNHEY and SVGAGI. The CDR3 loop spans 15 amino acids. The V gene is TRBV6-5, the J gene TRBJ1-4; D is ambiguous. The source material was PBMCs. The TCR sequence derives from a woman aged 35 to 49 in good health. Some clones in this sample may be carry-over from other donors' samples. This chain's CDR3 is CASSAQRWDNEKLFF. The CDR3 DNA reads TGTGCCAGCAGTGCCCAGAGATGGGATAATGAAAAACTGTTTTTT.